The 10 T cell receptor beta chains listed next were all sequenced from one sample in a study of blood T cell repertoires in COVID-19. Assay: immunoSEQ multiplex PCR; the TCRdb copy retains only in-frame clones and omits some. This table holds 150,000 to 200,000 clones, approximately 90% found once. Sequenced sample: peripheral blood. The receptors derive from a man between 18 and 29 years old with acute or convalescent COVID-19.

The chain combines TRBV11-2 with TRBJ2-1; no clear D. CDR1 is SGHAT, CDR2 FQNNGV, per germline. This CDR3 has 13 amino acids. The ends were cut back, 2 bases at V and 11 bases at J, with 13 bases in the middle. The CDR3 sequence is CASSLNLEQQQFF. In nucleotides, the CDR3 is TGTGCCAGCAGCTTAAATCTTGAGCAACAGCAGTTCTTC.

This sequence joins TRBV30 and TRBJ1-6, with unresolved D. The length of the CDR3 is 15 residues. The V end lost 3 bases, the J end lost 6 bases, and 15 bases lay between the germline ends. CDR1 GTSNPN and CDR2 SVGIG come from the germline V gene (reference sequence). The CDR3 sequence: CAWSGVVPFNSPLHF. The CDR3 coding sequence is TGTGCCTGGAGCGGTGTCGTCCCATTTAATTCACCCCTCCACTTT.

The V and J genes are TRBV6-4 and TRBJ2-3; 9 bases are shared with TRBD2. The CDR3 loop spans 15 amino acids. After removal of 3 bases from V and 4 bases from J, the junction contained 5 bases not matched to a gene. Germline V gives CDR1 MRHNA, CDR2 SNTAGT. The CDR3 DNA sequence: TGTGCCAGCAGTGATGGCGGGGGGGCCGCAGATACGCAGTATTTT. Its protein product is CASSDGGGAADTQYF.

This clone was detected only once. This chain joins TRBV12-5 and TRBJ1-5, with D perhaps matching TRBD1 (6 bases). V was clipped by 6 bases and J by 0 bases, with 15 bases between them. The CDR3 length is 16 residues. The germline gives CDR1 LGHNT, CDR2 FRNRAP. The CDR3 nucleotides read TGTGCTAGTGGCCCCCCTAGGACAGATAGCAATCAGCCCCAGCATTTT. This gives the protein CASGPPRTDSNQPQHF.

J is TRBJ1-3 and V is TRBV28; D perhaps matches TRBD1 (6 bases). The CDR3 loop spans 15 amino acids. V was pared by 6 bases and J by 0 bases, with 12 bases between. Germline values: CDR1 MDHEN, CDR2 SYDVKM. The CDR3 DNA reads TGTGCCAGCAGGCCGACAGGTAGCTCTGGAAACACCATATATTTT. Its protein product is CASRPTGSSGNTIYF.

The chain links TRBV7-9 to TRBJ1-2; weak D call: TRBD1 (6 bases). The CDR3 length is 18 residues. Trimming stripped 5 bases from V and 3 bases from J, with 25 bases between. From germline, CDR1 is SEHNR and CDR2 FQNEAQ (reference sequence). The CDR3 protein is CASSPRGDWGPIDYGYTF. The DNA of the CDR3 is TGTGCCAGCAGCCCCCGTGGGGATTGGGGGCCTATTGACTATGGCTACACCTTC.

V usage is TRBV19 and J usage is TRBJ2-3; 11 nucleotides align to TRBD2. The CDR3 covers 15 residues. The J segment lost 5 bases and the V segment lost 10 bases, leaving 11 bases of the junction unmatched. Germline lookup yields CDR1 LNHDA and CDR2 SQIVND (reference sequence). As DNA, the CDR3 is TGTGCCACCAATGAGCTAGCGGGGGGTCGAGATACGCAGTATTTT. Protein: CATNELAGGRDTQYF.

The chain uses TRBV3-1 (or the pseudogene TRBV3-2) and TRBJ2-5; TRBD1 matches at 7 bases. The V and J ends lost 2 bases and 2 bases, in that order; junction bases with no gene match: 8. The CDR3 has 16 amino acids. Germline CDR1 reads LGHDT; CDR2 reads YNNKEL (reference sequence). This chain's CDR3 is CASSQKTGTAQETQYF. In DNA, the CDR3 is TGTGCCAGCAGCCAAAAAACTGGGACAGCGCAAGAGACCCAGTACTTC.

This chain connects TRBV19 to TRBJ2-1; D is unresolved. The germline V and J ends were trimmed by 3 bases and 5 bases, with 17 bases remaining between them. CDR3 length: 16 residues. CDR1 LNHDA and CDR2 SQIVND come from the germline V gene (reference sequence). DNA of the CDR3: TGTGCCAGTAGTATCCCCATGGGTATGGGCAACAATGAGCAGTTCTTC. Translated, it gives CASSIPMGMGNNEQFF.

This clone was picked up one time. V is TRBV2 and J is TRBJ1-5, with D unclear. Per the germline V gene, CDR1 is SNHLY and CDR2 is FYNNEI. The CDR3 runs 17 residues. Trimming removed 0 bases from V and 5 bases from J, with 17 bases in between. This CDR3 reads CASSEAPGRRTHQPQHF. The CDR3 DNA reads TGTGCCAGCAGTGAAGCACCCGGACGGAGGACGCATCAGCCCCAGCATTTT. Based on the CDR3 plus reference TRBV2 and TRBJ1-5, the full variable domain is EPEVTQTPSHQVTQMGQEVILRCVPISNHLYFYWYRQILGQKVEFLVSFYNNEISEKSEIFDDQFSVERPDGSNFTLKIRSTKLEDSAMYFCASSEAPGRRTHQPQHFGDGTRLSIL.